Listed below are T cell receptor beta chains from one sample, sequenced in a study of shared clonotypes between healthy human individuals. Measured with immunoSEQ multiplex PCR; TCRdb has only the in-frame clones, and not every one. The table includes 550,000 to 750,000 clones, roughly 96% detected once. Sequenced input: naive CD8+ T cells sorted from blood. The receptor set was obtained from a woman in her 30s in good health. The CDR3 runs from the conserved cysteine through the conserved F or W. A D gene is named only where the DNA matches it firmly. Expanded clones are given a class, and other clones once, few, many or no size at all.

v_gene: TRBV15; abundance: -; j_gene: TRBJ2-1; d_gene: -; CDR3aa: CATSSRRGNEQFF; CDR3nt: TGTGCCACCAGCAGCCGCAGGGGCAATGAGCAGTTCTTC
v_gene: TRBV5-5; abundance: -; j_gene: TRBJ2-1; d_gene: -; CDR3aa: CASSSGTEQFF; CDR3nt: TGTGCCAGCAGCTCCGGGACAGAGCAGTTCTTC
v_gene: TRBV4-1; abundance: -; j_gene: TRBJ1-1; d_gene: TRBD1; CDR3aa: CASSPYPPGQGNTEAFF; CDR3nt: TGCGCCAGCAGCCCGTACCCTCCGGGACAGGGGAACACTGAAGCTTTCTTT
v_gene: TRBV13; abundance: -; j_gene: TRBJ2-3; d_gene: -; CDR3aa: CASSRPRASDTQYF; CDR3nt: TGTGCCAGCAGCCGTCCCAGGGCATCAGATACGCAGTATTTT
v_gene: TRBV28; abundance: few; j_gene: TRBJ1-1; d_gene: -; CDR3aa: CASSVGLDTEAFF; CDR3nt: TGTGCCAGCAGCGTAGGCCTAGACACTGAAGCTTTCTTT
v_gene: TRBV28; abundance: -; j_gene: TRBJ2-1; d_gene: -; CDR3aa: CASSPPGHTLTSRNEQFF; CDR3nt: TGTGCCAGCAGTCCTCCGGGACATACTCTTACATCCCGCAATGAGCAGTTCTTC
v_gene: TRBV10-3; abundance: -; j_gene: TRBJ2-7; d_gene: TRBD1; CDR3aa: CAISGGGGTGVYEQYF; CDR3nt: TGTGCCATCAGTGGAGGGGGCGGGACAGGAGTCTACGAGCAGTACTTC
v_gene: TRBV19; abundance: -; j_gene: TRBJ2-2; d_gene: -; CDR3aa: CASQVMAGANTGELFF; CDR3nt: TGTGCCAGTCAAGTTATGGCAGGGGCGAACACCGGGGAGCTGTTTTTT
v_gene: TRBV5-4; abundance: -; j_gene: TRBJ1-1; d_gene: TRBD1; CDR3aa: CASSFYSSTGGADAFF; CDR3nt: TGTGCCAGCAGCTTCTACTCATCGACAGGGGGCGCGGACGCTTTCTTT
v_gene: TRBV28; abundance: -; j_gene: TRBJ2-1; d_gene: TRBD2; CDR3aa: CASSLVGLAGGDEQFF; CDR3nt: TGTGCCAGCAGTTTAGTCGGACTAGCGGGGGGCGATGAGCAGTTCTTC
v_gene: TRBV28; abundance: -; j_gene: TRBJ2-7; d_gene: TRBD2; CDR3aa: CASSLSTSGNYEQYF; CDR3nt: TGTGCCAGCAGTTTGAGCACTAGCGGCAACTACGAGCAGTACTTC
v_gene: TRBV9; abundance: -; j_gene: TRBJ2-3; d_gene: -; CDR3aa: CASSVKGNTDTQYF; CDR3nt: TGTGCCAGCAGCGTAAAGGGGAACACAGATACGCAGTATTTT
v_gene: TRBV27; abundance: -; j_gene: TRBJ2-7; d_gene: TRBD2; CDR3aa: CASSLSAGAQLEQYF; CDR3nt: TGTGCCAGCAGTTTAAGTGCGGGAGCGCAGCTCGAGCAGTACTTC
v_gene: TRBV19; abundance: -; j_gene: TRBJ2-1; d_gene: -; CDR3aa: CASSLPFDGANEQFF; CDR3nt: TGTGCCAGTAGCCTCCCGTTTGACGGGGCGAATGAGCAGTTCTTC
v_gene: TRBV11-2; abundance: -; j_gene: TRBJ2-7; d_gene: -; CDR3aa: CASSSAGTKQPSGYEQYF; CDR3nt: TGTGCCAGCAGCTCAGCCGGGACCAAACAACCCTCAGGCTACGAGCAGTACTTC
v_gene: TRBV5-6; abundance: -; j_gene: TRBJ2-7; d_gene: -; CDR3aa: CASSEAWRFHEQYF; CDR3nt: TGTGCCAGCAGCGAGGCCTGGAGGTTCCACGAGCAGTACTTC
v_gene: TRBV10-3; abundance: -; j_gene: TRBJ2-5; d_gene: TRBD1; CDR3aa: CAISVSGQGFPETQYF; CDR3nt: TGTGCCATCAGTGTGTCGGGACAGGGTTTTCCGGAGACCCAGTACTTC
v_gene: TRBV2; abundance: -; j_gene: TRBJ2-7; d_gene: -; CDR3aa: CARKTRTNEQYF; CDR3nt: TGTGCCCGGAAAACCCGAACAAACGAGCAGTACTTC
v_gene: TRBV15; abundance: -; j_gene: TRBJ2-3; d_gene: -; CDR3aa: CATSMAGFTDTQYF; CDR3nt: TGTGCCACCAGCATGGCCGGATTTACAGATACGCAGTATTTT
v_gene: TRBV6-6; abundance: -; j_gene: TRBJ2-1; d_gene: -; CDR3aa: CASSPATRTAYNEQFF; CDR3nt: TGTGCCAGCAGCCCCGCGACTCGAACAGCCTACAATGAGCAGTTCTTC
v_gene: TRBV19; abundance: -; j_gene: TRBJ1-1; d_gene: -; CDR3aa: CASSTYERGTEAFF; CDR3nt: TGTGCCAGTAGCACCTACGAACGGGGGACTGAAGCTTTCTTT
v_gene: TRBV6-5; abundance: -; j_gene: TRBJ2-1; d_gene: TRBD2; CDR3aa: CASSLGLAGAEQFF; CDR3nt: TGTGCCAGCAGCCTTGGACTAGCGGGAGCTGAGCAGTTCTTC
v_gene: TRBV13; abundance: once; j_gene: TRBJ2-1; d_gene: -; CDR3aa: CASSLIQGSHRVF; CDR3nt: TGTGCCAGCAGCTTGATTCAGGGGTCCCATAGGGTCTTC
v_gene: TRBV27; abundance: -; j_gene: TRBJ2-5; d_gene: -; CDR3aa: CASSLSGGKGETQYF; CDR3nt: TGTGCCAGCAGTTTATCAGGGGGAAAGGGAGAGACCCAGTACTTC
v_gene: TRBV5-6; abundance: once; j_gene: TRBJ1-2; d_gene: -; CDR3aa: CASSFGLPTSNYGYTF; CDR3nt: TGTGCCAGCAGCTTCGGACTTCCCACCTCTAACTATGGCTACACCTTC
v_gene: TRBV6-1; abundance: -; j_gene: TRBJ2-5; d_gene: -; CDR3aa: CASSEPGRRGQETQYF; CDR3nt: TGTGCCAGCAGTGAACCAGGGCGGCGGGGCCAAGAGACCCAGTACTTC
v_gene: TRBV18; abundance: once; j_gene: TRBJ2-2; d_gene: TRBD1; CDR3aa: CASSPLRFGTGRTGELFF; CDR3nt: TGTGCCAGCTCACCACTCCGATTTGGGACAGGACGGACCGGGGAGCTGTTTTTT
v_gene: TRBV19; abundance: -; j_gene: TRBJ2-7; d_gene: -; CDR3aa: CASSIGRGAYEQYF; CDR3nt: TGTGCCAGTAGTATCGGCAGGGGAGCCTACGAGCAGTACTTC
v_gene: TRBV12-5; abundance: -; j_gene: TRBJ2-1; d_gene: -; CDR3aa: CASGFTYNEQFF; CDR3nt: TGTGCTAGTGGTTTTACCTACAATGAGCAGTTCTTC
v_gene: TRBV13; abundance: -; j_gene: TRBJ2-5; d_gene: -; CDR3aa: CASSLMQGQETQYF; CDR3nt: TGTGCCAGCAGCTTAATGCAGGGGCAAGAGACCCAGTACTTC
v_gene: TRBV4-1; abundance: -; j_gene: TRBJ1-3; d_gene: TRBD1; CDR3aa: CASSLATGAGNTIYF; CDR3nt: TGCGCCAGCAGCCTAGCGACAGGGGCTGGAAACACCATATATTTT
v_gene: TRBV23-1; abundance: -; j_gene: TRBJ1-4; d_gene: -; CDR3aa: CAHQHPTGPPTNEKLFF; CDR3nt: TGCGCCCATCAGCATCCGACAGGCCCCCCCACTAATGAAAAACTGTTTTTT
v_gene: TRBV4-1; abundance: once; j_gene: TRBJ2-2; d_gene: -; CDR3aa: CASSQAAHFGELFF; CDR3nt: TGCGCCAGCAGCCAAGCGGCCCACTTCGGGGAGCTGTTTTTT
v_gene: TRBV28; abundance: -; j_gene: TRBJ2-2; d_gene: -; CDR3aa: CASSYTGELFF; CDR3nt: TGTGCCAGCAGTTATACCGGGGAGCTGTTTTTT
v_gene: TRBV10-3; abundance: -; j_gene: TRBJ2-1; d_gene: -; CDR3aa: CASGRDDEQFF; CDR3nt: TGTGCCTCCGGTCGGGACGATGAGCAGTTCTTC
v_gene: TRBV27; abundance: -; j_gene: TRBJ2-7; d_gene: -; CDR3aa: CASSLIPRRGRSYEQYF; CDR3nt: TGTGCCAGCAGTTTAATCCCCCGCAGAGGTCGCTCCTACGAGCAGTACTTC
v_gene: TRBV7-7; abundance: -; j_gene: TRBJ2-5; d_gene: -; CDR3aa: CASSRDPRETQYF; CDR3nt: TGTGCCAGCAGTCGGGACCCCCGGGAGACCCAGTACTTC
v_gene: TRBV9; abundance: -; j_gene: TRBJ2-7; d_gene: -; CDR3aa: CASSAGMGEQYF; CDR3nt: TGTGCCAGCAGCGCGGGGATGGGGGAGCAGTACTTC